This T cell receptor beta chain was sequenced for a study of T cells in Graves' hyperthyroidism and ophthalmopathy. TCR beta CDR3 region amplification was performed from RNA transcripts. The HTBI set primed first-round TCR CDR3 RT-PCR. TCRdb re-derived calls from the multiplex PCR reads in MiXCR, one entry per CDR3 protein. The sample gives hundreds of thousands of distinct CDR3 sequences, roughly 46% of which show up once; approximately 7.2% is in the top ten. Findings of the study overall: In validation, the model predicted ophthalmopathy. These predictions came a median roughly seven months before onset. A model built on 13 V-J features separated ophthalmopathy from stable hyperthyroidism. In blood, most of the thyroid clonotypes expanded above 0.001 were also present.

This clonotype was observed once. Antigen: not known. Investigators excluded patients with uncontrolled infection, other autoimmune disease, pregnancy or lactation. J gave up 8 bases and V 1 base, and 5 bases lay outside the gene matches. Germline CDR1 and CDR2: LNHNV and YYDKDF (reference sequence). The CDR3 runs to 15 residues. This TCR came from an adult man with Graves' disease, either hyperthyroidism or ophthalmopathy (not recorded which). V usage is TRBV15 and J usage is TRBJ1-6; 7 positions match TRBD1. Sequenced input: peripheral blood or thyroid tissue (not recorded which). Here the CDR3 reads CATSRVTGIDSPLHF. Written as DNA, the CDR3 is TGTGCCACCAGCAGAGTGACAGGGATCGATTCACCCCTCCACTTT.